Each of the 29 T cell receptor beta chains below was sequenced from the same sample in a study of early T cells in non-severe SARS-CoV-2 infection. From the 5' RACE reads, TCRdb called clonotypes with MiXCR, one entry per CDR3 protein. The sample yields around 23,000 distinct CDR3 sequences, about 5.2% seen once. The sample comprised whole blood. The receptors stem from an adult who was a healthcare worker with PCR-confirmed SARS-CoV-2 infection or an uninfected control (not recorded which).

For this clonotype: Given a much more abundant clone one base away, this may be a read error. This rearrangement joins TRBV7-8 to TRBJ1-6, with D unresolved. This CDR3 has 16 residues. The germline V gene has CDR1 SGHVS and CDR2 FQNEAQ. The CDR3 loop reads CASSDTYGSYNSLLHF. CDR3 sequence (DNA): TGTGCCAGCAGCGACACATATGGGAGTTATAATTCACTCCTCCACTTT.

The table lists this clonotype with many counts. The chain is built from TRBV27 and TRBJ1-5; D uncertain. Germline-derived CDR1 and CDR2 are MNHEY and SMNVEV (reference sequence). This CDR3 comprises 16 residues. Trimming stripped 6 bases from V and 6 bases from J, with 21 bases between. CDR3 bases: TGTGCCAGCAGCCTCCGTCCCCCCGAATCCACTCAGCCCCAGCATTTT. The encoded protein is CASSLRPPESTQPQHF.

This clonotype was counted many times. The CDR3 coding sequence is TGTGCCAGCTCACCGGGGGGGGCCTCCTCTGGAAACACCATATATTTT. This encodes CASSPGGASSGNTIYF. This chain uses TRBV18 with TRBJ1-3; a weak D match, TRBD1 (6 bases). CDR1 is KGHSH and CDR2 is LQKENI in the germline V gene. Trimming shortened V by 3 bases and J by 0 bases, and 12 bases separated the two germline ends. CDR3 length: 16 amino acids.

This clonotype was observed many times. The CDR3 is CASSTPTGRGSEGSIDTQYF. As DNA, the CDR3 is TGTGCCAGCAGTACCCCGACAGGGAGAGGGTCCGAAGGGTCAATAGATACGCAGTATTTT. The V and J genes are TRBV6-5 and TRBJ2-3; 7 bases agree with TRBD1. Germline CDR1 reads MNHEY; CDR2 reads SVGAGI. Germline trimming cut 5 bases from V and 5 bases from J; bases unmatched to any gene: 25. This CDR3 is built from 20 residues.

This clonotype was seen repeatedly, ten times or more. The genes are TRBV29-1 and TRBJ2-2; D not certain. Trimming left V 7 bases short and J 5 bases short, with 14 bases between. This CDR3 has 13 residues. The V gene's germline CDR1 is SQVTM and CDR2 ANQGSEA. CDR3 protein: CSAQFADTGELFF. Here the CDR3 DNA reads TGCAGCGCTCAGTTTGCAGATACCGGGGAGCTGTTTTTT.

By share of the sample, this clonotype is medium-sized. The V and J genes are TRBV13 and TRBJ2-1; D uncertain. Germline V CDR1 and CDR2: PRHDT, FYEKMQ (reference sequence). This CDR3 spans 12 amino acids. V lost 1 base to trimming and J lost 7 bases, with 5 bases between them. CDR3 bases: TGTGCCAGCAGCTTAGATGGGAATGAGCAGTTCTTC. This gives the protein CASSLDGNEQFF. The variable domain in full, completed from reference TRBV13 and TRBJ2-1, reads AAGVIQSPRHLIKEKRETATLKCYPIPRHDTVYWYQQGPGQDPQFLISFYEKMQSDKGSIPDRFSAQQFSDYHSELNMSSLELGDSALYFCASSLDGNEQFFGPGTRLTVL.

This clonotype was seen repeatedly, ten times or more. The V call is TRBV12-3 or TRBV12-4, the J call TRBJ1-2, with D hard to call. The CDR3 totals 18 residues. The germline V and J ends were trimmed by 5 bases and 4 bases, with 26 bases remaining between them. The CDR3 sequence is CASSPPPVVTVGGYGYTF. DNA for the CDR3: TGTGCCAGCAGTCCCCCGCCAGTTGTGACTGTTGGAGGCTATGGCTACACCTTC.

This clonotype was counted only a few times. The V and J genes are TRBV4-3 and TRBJ2-1, with 8 bases identical to TRBD2. Germline V gene lookup returns CDR1 LGHNA and CDR2 YSLEER. The CDR3 contains 14 residues. Trimming at V came to 0 bases and at J to 9 bases, leaving 4 bases not matched to a gene. The CDR3 DNA reads as TGCGCCAGCAGCCAAGAAACGGGACTAGGTGAGCAGTTCTTC. Translated, it gives CASSQETGLGEQFF.

Remarks on this clonotype: A much more abundant neighbour one base away suggests this may be a read error. The chain recombines TRBV12-3 or TRBV12-4 with TRBJ2-7; D not resolved. V lost 4 bases and J 2 bases, leaving 18 bases between the germline ends. The CDR3 runs to 16 residues. CDR3 DNA sequence: TGTGCCAGCAGTTCCGCAAGGAGTCTTGGGGCCTACGAGCAGTACTTC. This translates into CASSSARSLGAYEQYF.

This clonotype came up many times. Germline and junction disagree at one end, which may indicate a read error. V is TRBV5-6 and J is TRBJ2-3; TRBD2 might be the D (5 bases). Germline assignment: CDR1 SGHDT and CDR2 YYEEEE. CDR3 length equals 15 residues. Here the CDR3 reads CASTLYGKSTDTQYF. DNA of the CDR3: TGTGCCAGCACCTTGTACGGGAAAAGCACAGATACGCAGTATTTT.

The V gene is TRBV5-4, the J gene TRBJ1-1, with 8 nucleotides matching TRBD1. This CDR3 has 15 amino acids. Germline CDR1 SGHNT, CDR2 YYREEE (reference sequence). Trimming at V came to 6 bases and at J to 1 base, leaving 8 bases not matched to a gene. For the CDR3, the DNA is TGTGCCAGCAAACAGGGGGGCAAAGGGAACACTGAAGCTTTCTTT. Protein: CASKQGGKGNTEAFF.

This clonotype was recorded many times. The rearrangement uses TRBV24-1 and TRBJ1-1; D is ambiguous. The CDR3 sequence is 14 residues long. V was clipped by 4 bases and J by 1 base, with 9 bases between them. Germline CDR1 and CDR2: KGHDR and SFDVKD. The CDR3 here is CATSDAGRNTEAFF. DNA for the CDR3: TGTGCCACCAGTGACGCTGGACGGAACACTGAAGCTTTCTTT.

This clonotype was counted many times. The chain combines TRBV12-3 or TRBV12-4 with TRBJ2-5; D gene ambiguous. V lost 8 bases and J lost 2, with 12 bases in between. CDR3 length: 13 residues. CDR3 sequence: CASGMGGQETQYF. CDR3 sequence (DNA): TGTGCCAGCGGAATGGGTGGGCAAGAGACCCAGTACTTC.

This clonotype was seen at least ten times. V and J are TRBV20-1 and TRBJ1-5, with a possible D match to TRBD1 (5 bases). CDR3 length equals 13 residues. Trimming pared 6 bases from V and 8 bases from J, leaving 17 bases between. CDR1 is DFQATT, CDR2 SNEGSKA, per germline (reference sequence). Here the CDR3 DNA reads TGCAGTGCCACGGGACGGGGGACGGAGCCCCAGCATTTT. Its translation is CSATGRGTEPQHF.

This clonotype was found many times. The V and J genes are TRBV11-2 and TRBJ2-5, with TRBD2 identical over 9 bases. The germline gives CDR1 SGHAT, CDR2 FQNNGV. The CDR3 is 14 amino acids. V gave up 3 bases and J gave up 5 bases; unmatched junction bases: 4. DNA of the CDR3: TGTGCCAGCAGCTTCGGCCTAGCGGGGGAGACCCAGTACTTC. Its protein is CASSFGLAGETQYF. The full variable domain, with the rest looked up from reference TRBV11-2 and TRBJ2-5, is EAGVAQSPRYKIIEKRQSVAFWCNPISGHATLYWYQQILGQGPKLLIQFQNNGVVDDSQLPKDRFSAERLKGVDSTLKIQPAKLEDSAVYLCASSFGLAGETQYFGPGTRLLVL.

This clonotype came up many times. Mismatch with germline at one junction end may stem from a read error. This chain joins TRBV7-7 and TRBJ2-7, with 9 bases matching TRBD1. CDR3 length equals 15 residues. The V gene's germline CDR1 is SSHAT and CDR2 FNYEAQ (reference sequence). DNA of the CDR3: TGTGCTAGCAGCTCCGGGACAGGGAGCTCCTACGAGCAGTACTTC. As protein: CASSSGTGSSYEQYF.

This clonotype ranks as medium-sized (0.01 to 0.1%). The gene calls are TRBV20-1 and TRBJ1-1; D is ambiguous. V was trimmed by 1 base and J by 1 base, leaving 13 bases between them. CDR1 and CDR2 (germline): DFQATT, SNEGSKA (reference sequence). The CDR3 is 15 amino acids. DNA of the CDR3: TGCAGTGCTAGAGGTCTGCACACGCAGAACACTGAAGCTTTCTTT. Amino acid sequence: CSARGLHTQNTEAFF.

This clonotype was recorded at least ten times. The chain is built from TRBV13 and TRBJ2-7; TRBD2 is a possible D gene (5 bases). Trimming pared 0 bases from V and 3 bases from J, leaving 6 bases between. In germline, CDR1 is PRHDT, CDR2 FYEKMQ (reference sequence). The CDR3 contains 13 residues. The CDR3 coding sequence is TGTGCCAGCAGCTTAGGACGGGACTACGAGCAGTACTTC. Its protein product is CASSLGRDYEQYF.

The J gene is TRBJ2-1, the V gene TRBV29-1; 13 nucleotides line up with TRBD2. This CDR3 region has 18 residues. Germline-derived CDR1 and CDR2 are SQVTM and ANQGSEA. Trimming removed 4 bases from V and 1 base from J; junction bases left unmatched: 10. The CDR3 coding sequence is TGCAGCGTTGGTATAGGGACTAGCGGGATAGGTTCCTACAATGAGCAGTTCTTC. It yields the protein CSVGIGTSGIGSYNEQFF.

A few counts support this clonotype. One end of the junction varies from germline; a read error may be responsible. The J gene is TRBJ2-1, the V gene TRBV7-7; 14 bases fit TRBD2. The CDR3 extends over 15 amino acids. In germline, CDR1 is SSHAT, CDR2 FNYEAQ (reference sequence). In DNA, the CDR3 is TGTGCTAGCAGCTCCGGACTAGCGGGAGGCAATGAGCAGTTCTTC. Protein product: CASSSGLAGGNEQFF.

This clonotype was seen only a few times. The CDR3, as DNA: TGCGCCAGCAGCCAACAGGAACAGGGATATGGCTACACCTTC. It translates to CASSQQEQGYGYTF. This chain joins TRBV4-3 and TRBJ1-2; the D gene is possibly TRBD1 (6 bases). Trimming shortened V by 2 bases and J by 5 bases, and 12 bases separated the two germline ends. Germline assignment: CDR1 LGHNA and CDR2 YSLEER. There are 14 residues in the CDR3.

There are many counts of this clonotype. The chain joins TRBV6-5 to TRBJ2-1; a possible D gene is TRBD1 (5 bases). Germline V gene lookup returns CDR1 MNHEY and CDR2 SVGAGI. This CDR3 has 13 amino acids. With 0 bases removed from V and 8 bases from J, the gap between germline ends came to 8 bases. The CDR3 region has the DNA TGTGCCAGCAGTTACTCCCCAGGGCATGAGCAGTTCTTC. It codes for CASSYSPGHEQFF.

This clonotype was observed many times. The chain is built from TRBV4-3 and TRBJ2-5, with D perhaps matching TRBD1 (5 bases). The length of the CDR3 is 14 residues. Trimming stripped 1 base from V and 5 bases from J, with 11 bases between. The germline CDR1 and CDR2 sequences are LGHNA and YSLEER. The CDR3 spells CASSQAPGHETQYF. The CDR3 region has the DNA TGCGCCAGCAGCCAAGCCCCCGGACATGAGACCCAGTACTTC.

This clonotype was counted between two and nine times. The chain has TRBV7-6 and TRBJ2-3, with TRBD2 as a possible D gene (5 bases). The length of the CDR3 is 14 residues. V lost 1 base and J 5 bases, leaving 10 bases between the germline ends. Germline CDR1 reads SGHVS; CDR2 reads FNYEAQ. CDR3 DNA sequence: TGTGCCAGCAGCTTAGGGCTAGCCGTAGATACGCAGTATTTT. This encodes CASSLGLAVDTQYF.

Regarding this clonotype: Because it lacks the conserved phenylalanine or tryptophan at the end, this CDR3 is likely a read error. This chain uses TRBV7-3 with TRBJ1-1; D call uncertain. V gave up 5 bases and J gave up 2 bases, with 9 bases separating them. The CDR3 covers 13 residues. CDR1 is SGHTA, CDR2 FQGTGA, per germline. CDR3 nucleotide sequence: TGTGCCAGCAGCCCCAGTCCTAACACTGAAGCTTTCTAT. Residues: CASSPSPNTEAFY.

The chain uses TRBV6-5 and TRBJ1-1; D gene uncertain. This CDR3 comprises 13 residues. V was pared by 8 bases and J by 0 bases, with 10 bases between. Germline CDR1 is MNHEY and CDR2 is SVGAGI. In DNA form, the CDR3 reads TGTGCCAGCGGTAGACACATGAACACTGAAGCTTTCTTT. Translating it yields CASGRHMNTEAFF.

Regarding this clonotype: Just one base apart from a much larger clone, this may be a read error. This likely comes from a read error, as the CDR3 has no conserved phenylalanine or tryptophan at its end. The chain uses TRBV7-9 and TRBJ2-5; 13 bases match TRBD2. The germline gives CDR1 SEHNR, CDR2 FQNEAQ (reference sequence). Trimming took 3 bases from V and 5 from J; bases not matched to a gene: 6. The CDR3 contains 16 residues. The CDR3 here is CASSFRLAGGVETQYL. CDR3 nucleotide sequence: TGTGCCAGCAGCTTCAGACTAGCGGGAGGAGTGGAGACCCAGTACCTC.

This clonotype was observed many times. The chain recombines TRBV30 with TRBJ1-5; no firm D call. The germline V gene encodes CDR1 GTSNPN and CDR2 SVGIG (reference sequence). Trimming took 1 base from V and 5 from J, leaving 12 bases between them. The CDR3 is 14 residues long. The CDR3 DNA sequence: TGTGCCTGGAGTGATCTCCCTGTCGATCAGCCCCAGCATTTT. It specifies CAWSDLPVDQPQHF.

This rearrangement joins TRBV6-4 to TRBJ2-1, with TRBD2 matching 9 bases. This CDR3 has 15 residues. Losses at the gene ends were 0 bases for V and 7 bases for J; bases not matched to a gene: 4. Germline CDR1 and CDR2: MRHNA and SNTAGT. CDR3 amino acids: CASSDSASGINEQFF. Here the CDR3 DNA reads TGTGCCAGCAGTGACTCGGCTAGCGGGATTAATGAGCAGTTCTTC.